The entry below gives a single T cell receptor beta chain sequence along with its context. As yet, its antigen is unknown. One entry per CDR3 protein results from TCRdb running MiXCR on the RT-PCR reads. The repertoire consists of under 750,000 distinct CDR3 sequences, with about 11% occurring once and the leading ten covering more than 8.5%. This sample stems from a study of response to subunit inactivated influenza vaccine. Study-level findings and limits: Only a handful of new T cells, the authors suggested, are recruited with each seasonal influenza vaccination.

This CDR3 has 16 residues. Deletions cut 5 bases from V and 0 bases from J, with 15 bases between. CDR1 is LGHNA and CDR2 is YSLEER in the germline V gene. The rearrangement uses TRBV4-3 and TRBJ2-3; D may be TRBD2 (7 bases). The receptor comes from a man aged 45-65 years who received an inactivated influenza vaccine. This specimen was PBMCs from blood, taken on the day of vaccination. For the CDR3, the DNA is TGCGCCAGCAGCGACAGGCTAGCGGTTAGCACAGATACGCAGTATTTT. It translates to CASSDRLAVSTDTQYF.